Presented here are 21 T cell receptor beta chains from one specimen sequenced in a study of ipilimumab plus nivolumab after autologous stem cell transplantation (dated by TCRdb to about 2021). Library method: the immunoSEQ multiplex PCR assay. TCRdb provides this immuneACCESS table in a form limited to in-frame rearrangements. Some clones are lacking; in checked studies, under half of them reflect an unresolved V gene, and why the rest are absent is not known. Recorded for this sample are some 17,000 clones; about 80% of them occurred a single time. The ten most abundant clones make up roughly 10% of the sample. This specimen consisted of PBMCs, obtained in a trial of ipilimumab plus nivolumab as post-transplant consolidation. The receptors here all came from a male donor with diffuse large B-cell lymphoma.

The V gene is TRBV7-2, the J gene TRBJ1-1, with D maybe TRBD1 (5 bases). Germline CDR1 is SGHTA and CDR2 is FQGNSA. With 2 bases removed from V and 4 bases from J, the gap between germline ends came to 23 bases. The length of the CDR3 is 18 residues. DNA of the CDR3: TGTGCCAGCAGCTTATTACCCCCGTATGGGGGTCTGAGCACTGAAGCTTTCTTT. This translates into CASSLLPPYGGLSTEAFF. The variable domain in full, completed from reference TRBV7-2 and TRBJ1-1, reads GAGVSQSPSNKVTEKGKDVELRCDPISGHTALYWYRQSLGQGLEFLIYFQGNSAPDKSGLPSDRFSAERTGGSVSTLTIQRTQQEDSAVYLCASSLLPPYGGLSTEAFFGQGTRLTVV.

The CDR3 here is CASSVDGSLNTEAFF. For the CDR3, the DNA is TGTGCCAGCAGCGTAGACGGCAGCTTGAACACTGAAGCTTTCTTT. The chain joins TRBV9 to TRBJ1-1; no clear D. The germline CDR1 and CDR2 sequences are SGDLS and YYNGEE. Trimming shortened V by 0 bases and J by 0 bases, and 9 bases separated the two germline ends. CDR3 length: 15 residues.

Comment on this clone: Other DNA sequences in this specimen translate into the identical CDR3. The V call is TRBV27, the J call TRBJ1-4, with D maybe TRBD1 (6 bases). The ends were cut back, 5 bases at V and 8 bases at J, with 12 bases in the middle. Per the germline V gene, CDR1 is MNHEY and CDR2 is SMNVEV (reference sequence). CDR3 length: 13 residues. The CDR3 nucleotides are TGTGCCAGCAGTCTTCCAGGGGAAGAAAAACTGTTTTTT. Encoded protein: CASSLPGEEKLFF. Combining the CDR3 with reference TRBV27 and TRBJ1-4 gives the whole variable domain EAQVTQNPRYLITVTGKKLTVTCSQNMNHEYMSWYRQDPGLGLRQIYYSMNVEVTDKGDVPEGYKVSRKEKRNFPLILESPSPNQTSLYFCASSLPGEEKLFFGSGTQLSVL.

The chain recombines TRBV6-1 with TRBJ2-7; D uncertain. There are 14 residues in the CDR3. Germline values: CDR1 MNHNS, CDR2 SASEGT. V was cut by 3 bases and J by 0 bases, with 9 bases left in between. The CDR3 DNA reads TGTGCCAGCAGTGACGGGCCGACCTCCTACGAGCAGTACTTC. This gives the protein CASSDGPTSYEQYF.

This chain joins TRBV7-2 and TRBJ1-5; D possibly corresponds to TRBD1 (6 bases). The germline V and J ends were trimmed by 2 bases and 3 bases, with 14 bases remaining between them. The CDR3 length is 16 residues. CDR1 SGHTA and CDR2 FQGNSA come from the germline V gene. CDR3 protein: CASSLRRGDNNQPQHF. The CDR3, as DNA: TGTGCCAGCAGCTTACGCAGGGGTGATAACAATCAGCCCCAGCATTTT.

This clone has only one observation. The gene calls are TRBV5-8 and TRBJ1-1, with D possibly being TRBD1 (5 bases). Germline CDR1 reads SGHTS; CDR2 reads YDEGEE. The CDR3 is made up of 16 amino acids. Trimming pared 2 bases from V and 5 bases from J, leaving 19 bases between. CDR3 loop: CASSLWDGRGITEAFF. As DNA, the CDR3 is TGTGCCAGCAGCTTATGGGACGGTCGGGGGATAACTGAAGCTTTCTTT. Using reference TRBV5-8 and TRBJ1-1 for the parts outside the CDR3, the full variable domain is EAGVTQSPTHLIKTRGQQATLRCSPISGHTSVYWYQQALGLGLQFLLWYDEGEERNRGNFPPRFSGRQFPNYSSELNVNALELEDSALYLCASSLWDGRGITEAFFGQGTRLTVV.

This chain links TRBV5-1 with TRBJ2-2; 7 nucleotides align to TRBD2. The CDR3 consists of 14 residues. Germline loops: CDR1 SGHRS, CDR2 YFSETQ. V shed 4 bases and J 1 base; nucleotides not matched to a gene: 1. Here the CDR3 reads CASSPGGNTGELFF. CDR3 DNA: TGCGCCAGCAGCCCGGGGGGGAACACCGGGGAGCTGTTTTTT.

The gene calls are TRBV9 and TRBJ2-3; D is tentatively TRBD1 or TRBD2 (5 bases each). V shed 0 bases and J shed 4 bases, with 12 bases lying between them. Looked up from germline, CDR1 is SGDLS and CDR2 is YYNGEE. This CDR3 spans 15 amino acids. The CDR3 here is CASSVDGTGSDTQYF. In DNA, the CDR3 is TGTGCCAGCAGCGTAGACGGGACGGGCTCAGATACGCAGTATTTT.

The V gene is TRBV2, the J gene TRBJ2-1; the D call may be TRBD1 or TRBD2 (6 bases each). In germline, CDR1 is SNHLY, CDR2 FYNNEI. V was clipped by 8 bases and J by 15 bases, with 26 bases between them. The CDR3 loop spans 14 amino acids. CDR3 loop: CASVGGRGRIRGFF. DNA of the CDR3: TGTGCCAGCGTCGGGGGCCGGGGGAGGATAAGGGGGTTCTTC.

This chain connects TRBV19 to TRBJ2-5; possibly TRBD1 for D (6 bases). The J call could be wrong; TRBJ2-7 is a better fit for the DNA end. CDR1 and CDR2 from the germline V gene are LNHDA and SQIVND (reference sequence). CDR3 size: 15 residues. CDR3 DNA: TGTGCCAGTAGCCCCCGGACAGCGAACCCCTACGAGCAGTACTTC. Encoded protein: CASSPRTANPYEQYF.

This chain uses TRBV5-4 with TRBJ2-3; D remains unclear. V was shortened by 2 bases and J by 8 bases, with 6 bases between the two germline ends. CDR1 is SGHNT, CDR2 YYREEE, per germline (reference sequence). This CDR3 region has 11 residues. This chain's CDR3 is CASSFESTQYF. In DNA, the CDR3 is TGTGCCAGCAGCTTTGAGTCTACGCAGTATTTT.

V and J are TRBV5-1 and TRBJ1-1; the D is unclear. V was cut by 7 bases and J by 0 bases, with 16 bases left in between. The CDR3 spans 15 residues. The germline gives CDR1 SGHRS, CDR2 YFSETQ. The CDR3 sequence: CASHSTANMNTEAFF. The CDR3 region has the DNA TGCGCCAGCCACTCTACGGCAAACATGAACACTGAAGCTTTCTTT. Full variable domain (outside the CDR3, taken from reference TRBV5-1 and TRBJ1-1): KAGVTQTPRYLIKTRGQQVTLSCSPISGHRSVSWYQQTPGQGLQFLFEYFSETQRNKGNFPGRFSGRQFSNSRSEMNVSTLELGDSALYLCASHSTANMNTEAFFGQGTRLTVV.

The V call is TRBV6-6, the J call TRBJ1-2; D may be TRBD1 (5 bases). The V end was cut by 0 bases, the J end by 6 bases, with 14 bases between. From germline, CDR1 is MNHNY and CDR2 SVGAGI (reference sequence). The CDR3 runs to 15 residues. DNA of the CDR3: TGTGCCAGCAGTTACTCAGCCAGGGTAAAGGATGGCTACACCTTC. Its protein is CASSYSARVKDGYTF.

This clone has a single count. The J gene is TRBJ2-3, the V gene TRBV19, with D perhaps matching TRBD1 (7 bases). Between the trimmed V and J ends, which lost 6 bases and 1 base, there was a span of 11 bases. The germline gives CDR1 LNHDA, CDR2 SQIVND (reference sequence). This CDR3 comprises 14 residues. The CDR3 reads CASRAGQRTDTQYF. The CDR3 bases are TGTGCCAGTAGGGCGGGACAGCGCACAGATACGCAGTATTTT.

This rearrangement joins TRBV5-1 to TRBJ1-6; 8 positions agree with TRBD1. The junction had 3 bases not matched to a gene; V was cut back by 0 bases and J by 10 bases. The germline gives CDR1 SGHRS, CDR2 YFSETQ. The CDR3 extends over 14 amino acids. CDR3 sequence (DNA): TGCGCCAGCAGCTTGGGTAACAGGGGGTCACCCCTCCACTTT. The encoded protein is CASSLGNRGSPLHF.

The chain employs TRBV6-5 and TRBJ2-1; no clear D. CDR3 length equals 14 residues. Germline V CDR1 and CDR2: MNHEY, SVGAGI. Trimming stripped 5 bases from V and 9 bases from J, with 17 bases between. The CDR3 DNA follows: TGTGCCAGCAGTCCCCTCTTAGGGCGACGTGAGCAGTTCTTC. Translating it yields CASSPLLGRREQFF.

This sequence joins TRBV5-4 and TRBJ1-3; D call uncertain. Trimming took off 3 bases at V and 2 bases at J, with 6 bases between the two ends. Germline V gene data show CDR1 as SGHNT and CDR2 as YYREEE (reference sequence). CDR3 size: 13 residues. CDR3 sequence reads: CASSSLAGNTIYF. CDR3 DNA sequence: TGTGCCAGCAGCTCACTAGCTGGAAACACCATATATTTT.

The V gene is TRBV5-5, the J gene TRBJ2-5, with D possibly being TRBD2 (7 bases). CDR1 is SGHKS and CDR2 is YYEKEE in the germline V gene (reference sequence). The CDR3 loop spans 15 amino acids. The V and J ends lost 0 bases and 4 bases respectively, with 13 bases between them. The CDR3 loop reads CASSLEGGPLETQYF. DNA for the CDR3: TGTGCCAGCAGCTTGGAGGGGGGGCCTCTAGAGACCCAGTACTTC.

This chain connects TRBV5-1 to TRBJ2-1; possible D gene TRBD2, 5 bases. CDR1 SGHRS and CDR2 YFSETQ come from the germline V gene. CDR3 length: 15 amino acids. V shed 1 base and J shed 0 bases, with 8 bases lying between them. CDR3 region: CASSLSGSSYNEQFF. The CDR3 bases are TGCGCCAGCAGCTTGTCGGGGAGCTCCTACAATGAGCAGTTCTTC.

The chain has TRBV6-5 and TRBJ1-2; D might be TRBD1 (6 bases). The V end was cut by 0 bases, the J end by 5 bases, with 10 bases between. Germline V lookup: CDR1 MNHEY, CDR2 SVGAGI. CDR3 length equals 14 residues. Written as DNA, the CDR3 is TGTGCCAGCAGTTACTCATCAGGGGTTTATGGCTACACCTTC. Its protein is CASSYSSGVYGYTF.

This chain uses TRBV5-1 with TRBJ2-7; D is possibly TRBD1 or TRBD2 (5 bases each). Trimming left V 1 base short and J 0 bases short, with 11 bases between. CDR1 and CDR2 (germline): SGHRS, YFSETQ. The CDR3 extends over 15 amino acids. CDR3: CASSLRPGSSYEQYF. As DNA, the CDR3 is TGCGCCAGCAGCTTGAGGCCAGGGAGCTCCTACGAGCAGTACTTC.